This T cell receptor beta chain appears in the sequencing data of a study of blood T cell repertoires in COVID-19. Study in general: Acute-phase and convalescent COVID-19 samples originated in the United States, Italy and Spain. In each case, the material was cDNA or gDNA derived from T cells, B-cell-depleted T cells, or PBMCs.

Between the trimmed V and J ends, which lost 5 bases and 5 bases, there was a span of 12 bases. Germline V gene sequence: CDR1 LNHDA, CDR2 SQIVND (reference sequence). This CDR3 contains 13 residues. In the original processing: The authors estimated nucleated cell counts from reference gene primer amplification. Libraries were prepared by immunoSEQ multiplex PCR; TCRdb keeps only in-frame clonotypes and omits some of them. V, J and clone size are taken as reported in that table, and D and trimming were inferred from the DNA itself. The sample gives 150,000 to 200,000 clones, 80% to 90% of which show up once; roughly 4.1% is in the top ten.

The rearrangement links TRBV19 to TRBJ2-5; D possibly corresponds to TRBD2 (6 bases). What was sequenced was peripheral blood. The TCR originated in a woman aged 70-85 years with acute or convalescent COVID-19. CDR3 loop: CASSPGLWETQYF. CDR3 nucleotides: TGTGCCAGTAGTCCCGGACTATGGGAGACCCAGTACTTC. Complete variable domain (other parts from reference TRBV19 and TRBJ2-5): DGGITQSPKYLFRKEGQNVTLSCEQNLNHDAMYWYRQDPGQGLRLIYYSQIVNDFQKGDIAEGYSVSREKKESFPLTVTSAQKNPTAFYLCASSPGLWETQYFGPGTRLLVL.